These 14 T cell receptor beta chains were all obtained from the same sample, sequenced in a study of regulatory T cells in long-lasting Graves disease. The time point was: newly diagnosed GD, antithyroid drugs for less than 3 months. From PBMCs, RNA was extracted and then used to make the TCR library. Assembly of TCR beta libraries relied on iRepertoire HTBI primers together with Arm-PCR of CDR3 regions. TCRdb used MiXCR to reprocess the multiplex PCR reads, holding one entry per CDR3 protein. The data contain 500,000 or so distinct CDR3 sequences, approximately 15% of them singletons. The same sample was also studied in work on T cells in Graves' hyperthyroidism and ophthalmopathy.

The sample consisted of peripheral blood mononuclear cells (PBMCs), taken at new diagnosis, from a patient treated with antithyroid drugs. All receptors come from a woman aged 45-65 years with Graves disease.

This clonotype has ten or more counts. CDR3: CASSLEGTGGDIYGYTF. The CDR3 DNA reads as TGCGCCAGCAGCTTGGAAGGGACAGGGGGCGATATCTATGGCTACACCTTC. V and J are TRBV5-1 and TRBJ1-2; TRBD1 matches 12 bases. The germline V gene has CDR1 SGHRS and CDR2 YFSETQ. After removal of 0 bases from V and 4 bases from J, the junction contained 7 bases not matched to a gene. This CDR3 contains 17 residues. Drawing the rest from reference TRBV5-1 and TRBJ1-2, the complete variable domain is KAGVTQTPRYLIKTRGQQVTLSCSPISGHRSVSWYQQTPGQGLQFLFEYFSETQRNKGNFPGRFSGRQFSNSRSEMNVSTLELGDSALYLCASSLEGTGGDIYGYTFGSGTRLTVV.

This clonotype came up many times. This chain uses TRBV28 with TRBJ2-5; a weak D match, TRBD2 (6 bases). The germline gives CDR1 MDHEN, CDR2 SYDVKM. The CDR3 spans 16 residues. Trimming removed 3 bases at V and 4 bases at J, with 18 bases between. Written as DNA, the CDR3 is TGTGCCAGCAGTTTTTTACCGGGGGTGAGAGCAGAGACCCAGTACTTC. This translates into CASSFLPGVRAETQYF.

The CDR3 DNA sequence: TGTGCCAGCAGTTTATACCGGGACAGGGGGCCTGAGACCCAGTACTTC. It specifies CASSLYRDRGPETQYF. V and J are TRBV28 and TRBJ2-5; 12 positions match TRBD1. V gave up 1 base and J gave up 5 bases; unmatched junction bases: 5. The CDR3 is 16 amino acids. From germline, CDR1 is MDHEN and CDR2 SYDVKM. The variable domain in full, with the rest retrieved from reference TRBV28 and TRBJ2-5, is DVKVTQSSRYLVKRTGEKVFLECVQDMDHENMFWYRQDPGLGLRLIYFSYDVKMKEKGDIPEGYSVSREKKERFSLILESASTNQTSMYLCASSLYRDRGPETQYFGPGTRLLVL.

This clonotype was counted ten times or more. V is TRBV7-9 and J is TRBJ2-7; no clear D. The CDR3 extends over 14 amino acids. CDR1 and CDR2 from the germline V gene are SEHNR and FQNEAQ (reference sequence). V lost 2 bases and J lost 3, with 11 bases in between. CDR3 in amino acids: CASSLSQLIYEQYF. In DNA, the CDR3 is TGTGCCAGCAGCTTATCACAACTGATCTACGAGCAGTACTTC.

This clonotype was recorded at least ten times. The chain employs TRBV12-3 or TRBV12-4 and TRBJ1-5; 7 positions match TRBD1. The ends lost 6 bases at V and 1 base at J; junction bases unmatched: 9. The CDR3 is 16 amino acids. The CDR3, as DNA: TGTGCCAGCAGACAACAGGGGTCTATCAGCAATCAGCCCCAGCATTTT. The encoded protein is CASRQQGSISNQPQHF.

The V call is TRBV29-1, the J call TRBJ2-5, with D perhaps matching TRBD1 or TRBD2 (7 bases each). The V end lost 2 bases, the J end lost 5 bases, and 9 bases lay between the germline ends. The germline V gene has CDR1 SQVTM and CDR2 ANQGSEA. This CDR3 contains 12 residues. This CDR3 is CSVEQGGETQYF. The CDR3 DNA follows: TGCAGCGTTGAACAGGGGGGGGAGACCCAGTACTTC.

This clonotype was detected ten times or more. The genes are TRBV28 and TRBJ2-2; D unclear. With 5 bases removed from V and 4 bases from J, the gap between germline ends came to 17 bases. CDR1 is MDHEN, CDR2 SYDVKM, per germline. This CDR3 is built from 16 residues. The CDR3 reads CASSVPGGRVTGELFF. Written as DNA, the CDR3 is TGTGCCAGCAGTGTCCCAGGTGGGCGCGTCACCGGGGAGCTGTTTTTT.

This clonotype was picked up a small number of times. This rearrangement joins TRBV9 to TRBJ2-7; 12 bases match TRBD2. Germline V gene lookup returns CDR1 SGDLS and CDR2 YYNGEE. Unmatched junction bases numbered 6, after V lost 2 bases and J lost 6 bases. The CDR3 consists of 15 residues. CDR3 coding DNA: TGTGCCAGCAGCGTGACTAGCGGGAGAGTAGGCGAGCAGTACTTC. This gives the protein CASSVTSGRVGEQYF.

At least ten counts were recorded for this clonotype. The CDR3 loop is CASRAYGYTF. The CDR3 DNA reads as TGTGCCAGCAGAGCCTATGGCTACACCTTC. J is TRBJ1-2 and V is TRBV2, with D uncertain. Trimming pared 6 bases from V and 4 bases from J, leaving 3 bases between. Germline V gene lookup returns CDR1 SNHLY and CDR2 FYNNEI. The CDR3 totals 10 residues. Full variable domain (rest looked up from reference TRBV2 and TRBJ1-2): EPEVTQTPSHQVTQMGQEVILRCVPISNHLYFYWYRQILGQKVEFLVSFYNNEISEKSEIFDDQFSVERPDGSNFTLKIRSTKLEDSAMYFCASRAYGYTFGSGTRLTVV.

This clonotype has ten or more counts. The chain uses TRBV10-3 and TRBJ2-2; D possibly corresponds to TRBD2 (5 bases). V lost 8 bases, J lost 1 base, and 14 bases lay in between. The CDR3 consists of 15 residues. Germline loops: CDR1 ENHRY, CDR2 SYGVKD. The CDR3 here is CAIATPEVNTGELFF. The CDR3 DNA sequence: TGTGCCATCGCCACTCCGGAGGTGAACACCGGGGAGCTGTTTTTT.

This clonotype was found many times. The CDR3 reads CASSLVGLDTQYF. The CDR3 bases are TGCGCCAGCAGCTTGGTGGGGTTGGATACGCAGTATTTT. The chain links TRBV5-1 to TRBJ2-3; D is uncertain. The CDR3 has 13 residues. Germline assignment: CDR1 SGHRS and CDR2 YFSETQ. Deletions cut 0 bases from V and 6 bases from J, with 8 bases between.

The CDR3 nucleotides read TGCAGCGTCGACGACAATATAGCGGGACCCTACAATGAGCAGTTCTTC. Its translation: CSVDDNIAGPYNEQFF. The V call is TRBV29-1, the J call TRBJ2-1, with 8 bases that match TRBD2. V dropped 6 bases and J dropped 2; count of bases not matched to a gene: 12. Germline CDR1 and CDR2: SQVTM and ANQGSEA. CDR3 size: 16 residues.

This clonotype was observed a few times. The genes are TRBV7-2 and TRBJ2-7; perhaps TRBD1 as D (6 bases). V shed 8 bases and J shed 2 bases, with 19 bases lying between them. The germline CDR1 and CDR2 sequences are SGHTA and FQGNSA. The CDR3 extends over 15 amino acids. The CDR3 reads CASGPGIGQPYEQYF. The CDR3 DNA follows: TGTGCCAGCGGACCTGGAATAGGACAGCCCTACGAGCAGTACTTC.

This clonotype was seen ten or more times. The chain joins TRBV28 to TRBJ2-7, with a possible D match to TRBD2 (6 bases). The germline gives CDR1 MDHEN, CDR2 SYDVKM. This CDR3 contains 14 residues. The V gene lost 5 bases and the J gene lost 3 bases, with 14 bases spanning the gap. The CDR3, as DNA: TGTGCCAGCAGTGGAGGGGCGTTGGGCTACGAGCAGTACTTC. Translated: CASSGGALGYEQYF.